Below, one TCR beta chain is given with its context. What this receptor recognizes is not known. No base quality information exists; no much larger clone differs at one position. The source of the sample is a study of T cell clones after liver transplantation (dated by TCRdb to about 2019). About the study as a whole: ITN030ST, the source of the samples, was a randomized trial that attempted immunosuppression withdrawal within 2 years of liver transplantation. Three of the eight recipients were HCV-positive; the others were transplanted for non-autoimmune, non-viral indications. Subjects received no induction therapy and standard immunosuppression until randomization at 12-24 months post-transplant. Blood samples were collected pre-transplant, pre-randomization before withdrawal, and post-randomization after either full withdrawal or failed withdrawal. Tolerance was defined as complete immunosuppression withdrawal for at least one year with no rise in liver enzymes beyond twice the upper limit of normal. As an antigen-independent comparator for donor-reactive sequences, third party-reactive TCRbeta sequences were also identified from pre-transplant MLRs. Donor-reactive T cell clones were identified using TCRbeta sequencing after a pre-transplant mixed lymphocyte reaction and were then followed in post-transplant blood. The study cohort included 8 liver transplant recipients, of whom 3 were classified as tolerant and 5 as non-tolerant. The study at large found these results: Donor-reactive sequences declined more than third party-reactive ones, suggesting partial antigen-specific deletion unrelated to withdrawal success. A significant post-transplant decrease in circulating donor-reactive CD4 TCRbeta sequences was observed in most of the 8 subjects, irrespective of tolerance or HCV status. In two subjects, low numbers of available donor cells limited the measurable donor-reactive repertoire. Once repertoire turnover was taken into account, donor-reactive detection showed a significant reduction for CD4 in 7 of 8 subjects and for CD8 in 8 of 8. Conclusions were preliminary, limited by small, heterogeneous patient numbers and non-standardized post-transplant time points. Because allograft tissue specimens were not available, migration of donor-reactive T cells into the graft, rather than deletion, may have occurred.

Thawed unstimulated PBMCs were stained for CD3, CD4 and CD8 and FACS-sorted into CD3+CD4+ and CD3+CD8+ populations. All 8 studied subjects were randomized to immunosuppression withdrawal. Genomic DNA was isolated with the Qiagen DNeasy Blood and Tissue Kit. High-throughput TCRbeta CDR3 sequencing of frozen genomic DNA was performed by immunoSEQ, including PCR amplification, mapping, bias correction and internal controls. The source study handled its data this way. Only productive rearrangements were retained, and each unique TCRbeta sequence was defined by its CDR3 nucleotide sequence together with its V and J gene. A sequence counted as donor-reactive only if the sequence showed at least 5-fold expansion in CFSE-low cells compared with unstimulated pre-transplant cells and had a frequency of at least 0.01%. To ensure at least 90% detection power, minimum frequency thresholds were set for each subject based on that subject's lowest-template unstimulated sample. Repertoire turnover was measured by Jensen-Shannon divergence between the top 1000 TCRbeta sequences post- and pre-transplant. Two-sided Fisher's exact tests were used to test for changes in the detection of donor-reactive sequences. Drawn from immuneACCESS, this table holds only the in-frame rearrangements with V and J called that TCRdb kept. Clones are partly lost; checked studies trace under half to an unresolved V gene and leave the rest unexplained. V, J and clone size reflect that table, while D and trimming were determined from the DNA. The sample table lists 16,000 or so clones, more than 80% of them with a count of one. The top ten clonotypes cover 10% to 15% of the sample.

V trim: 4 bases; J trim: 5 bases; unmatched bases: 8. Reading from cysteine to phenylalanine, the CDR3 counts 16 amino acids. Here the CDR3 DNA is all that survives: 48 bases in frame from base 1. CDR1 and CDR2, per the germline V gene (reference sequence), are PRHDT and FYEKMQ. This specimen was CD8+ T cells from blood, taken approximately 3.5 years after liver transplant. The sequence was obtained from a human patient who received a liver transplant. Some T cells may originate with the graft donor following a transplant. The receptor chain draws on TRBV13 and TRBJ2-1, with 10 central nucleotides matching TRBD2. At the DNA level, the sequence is TGTGCCAGCAGCTCCTTCAGGACTAGCGGTAACAATGAGCAGTTCTTC. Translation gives CASSSFRTSGNNEQFF.